The clone carrying this TCR beta chain was detected many times. Trimming cost V 2 bases and J 3 bases, with 9 bases left between them. CDR3 length: 14 amino acids. Germline-derived CDR1 and CDR2 are PRHDT and FYEKMQ (reference sequence). This entry comes from a study of prognosis after radiotherapy for stage I lung cancer. Study-wide context: The 13 male and 6 female patients were aged roughly 50 to 85, median approximately 73 years.

TCR beta CDR3 was amplified from genomic DNA by two-round multiplex PCR. TRBV and TRBJ genes each had their own specific primers in first-round PCR. In TCRdb, the multiplex PCR reads were re-called with MiXCR into one record per CDR3 protein. Of about 31,000 distinct CDR3 sequences listed, roughly two fifths were seen once; the top ten hold approximately 15%. The starting material was PBMCs, obtained before or after stereotactic body radiation therapy (not recorded which). V usage is TRBV13 and J usage is TRBJ2-3; tentative D call: TRBD1 (5 bases). The receptor comes from a donor of 50 years or more with non-small cell lung cancer. The CDR3 sequence is CASSLLRGTDTQYF. The CDR3 DNA sequence: TGTGCCAGCAGCTTACTAAGGGGAACAGATACGCAGTATTTT.